The 29 T cell receptor beta chains reported below all come from one sample, sequenced in a study of shared clonotypes between healthy human individuals. This table comes from immunoSEQ multiplex PCR, and its TCRdb copy is limited to in-frame clones, with some not included. The data contain fewer than 400,000 clones, less than 85% of them seen just once; the ten biggest clones take up about 9.3%. The sequenced sample consisted of memory CD4+ T cells sorted from blood. Subset in this sample: CD45RA-negative fraction. The origin of the receptors is a man aged 25-45 years in good health.

The chain is built from TRBV27 and TRBJ2-5; D is perhaps TRBD2 (5 bases). CDR1 is MNHEY and CDR2 is SMNVEV in the germline V gene (reference sequence). Trimming left V 2 bases short and J 2 bases short, with 15 bases between. This CDR3 comprises 16 residues. CDR3 nucleotide sequence: TGTGCCAGCAGTTTAGTTGGGGTAGCGTATCAAGAGACCCAGTACTTC. Its translation: CASSLVGVAYQETQYF.

This clone was seen more than once but under ten times. The V and J genes are TRBV5-4 and TRBJ2-4; D gene ambiguous. Per germline, CDR1 SGHNT and CDR2 YYREEE (reference sequence). This CDR3 has 13 amino acids. Trimming took 4 bases from V and 9 from J, leaving 14 bases between them. CDR3 DNA sequence: TGTGCCAGCAGCAGTGACATAAAAGGCATTCAGTACTTC. Its translation is CASSSDIKGIQYF.

This sequence joins TRBV11-3 and TRBJ2-1; weak D call: TRBD1 (5 bases). Germline CDR1 is SGHNT and CDR2 is YENEEA. The V end lost 1 base, the J end lost 4 bases, and 8 bases lay between the germline ends. The CDR3 covers 14 residues. The CDR3 region has the DNA TGTGCCAGCAGCTTAGGCAGGGAATACAATGAGCAGTTCTTC. This translates into CASSLGREYNEQFF. The full variable domain, rest sourced from reference TRBV11-3 and TRBJ2-1, is EAGVVQSPRYKIIEKKQPVAFWCNPISGHNTLYWYLQNLGQGPELLIRYENEEAVDDSQLPKDRFSAERLKGVDSTLKIQPAELGDSAVYLCASSLGREYNEQFFGPGTRLTVL.

The chain recombines TRBV5-1 with TRBJ2-7, with TRBD2 as a possible D gene (6 bases). Trimming removed 4 bases at V and 3 bases at J, with 14 bases between. CDR1 is SGHRS and CDR2 is YFSETQ in the germline V gene. There are 14 residues in the CDR3. The CDR3 reads CASSLEISGYEQYF. The CDR3 coding sequence is TGCGCCAGCAGCCTGGAGATTAGCGGCTACGAGCAGTACTTC.

The J gene is TRBJ2-3, the V gene TRBV29-1, with TRBD2 matching over 11 bases. The CDR3 sequence is 14 residues long. The germline gives CDR1 SQVTM, CDR2 ANQGSEA. With V trimmed by 5 bases and J by 5 bases, 6 bases remained unmatched. CDR3 in amino acids: CSVRLAGRVDTQYF. CDR3 DNA: TGCAGCGTTCGACTAGCGGGAAGGGTAGATACGCAGTATTTT.

This chain connects TRBV7-2 to TRBJ2-7, with TRBD1 matching 9 bases. The V gene's germline CDR1 is SGHTA and CDR2 FQGNSA. Trimming at V came to 5 bases and at J to 2 bases, leaving 4 bases not matched to a gene. The CDR3 is made up of 14 amino acids. The CDR3 coding sequence is TGTGCCAGCAGCCTCCGACAGGGGGCCTACGAGCAGTACTTC. Protein product: CASSLRQGAYEQYF.

The J gene is TRBJ2-1, the V gene TRBV6-5; D gene ambiguous. The V end was cut by 2 bases, the J end by 9 bases, with 17 bases between. Germline assignment: CDR1 MNHEY and CDR2 SVGAGI. The length of the CDR3 is 15 residues. DNA for the CDR3: TGTGCCAGCAGTTACCAGGCCTCAACGGCTGGTGAGCAGTTCTTC. Amino acid sequence: CASSYQASTAGEQFF.

CDR3 sequence (DNA): TGTGCCAGCTCACCCGGGGCCGCAGAGACCCAGTACTTC. Amino acids: CASSPGAAETQYF. The chain is built from TRBV18 and TRBJ2-5, with D possibly called TRBD1 or TRBD2 (5 bases each). CDR3 length: 13 residues. The germline V gene has CDR1 KGHSH and CDR2 LQKENI. V was trimmed by 3 bases and J by 4 bases, leaving 9 bases between them.

This chain joins TRBV18 and TRBJ1-3; 7 positions match TRBD1. V trimming: 3 bases; J trimming: 1 base; junction bases outside the gene matches: 6. Per germline, CDR1 KGHSH and CDR2 LQKENI. CDR3 length equals 16 residues. The CDR3 region is CASSPGTVRSGNTIYF. CDR3 sequence (DNA): TGTGCCAGCTCACCTGGGACAGTAAGGTCTGGAAACACCATATATTTT.

This clone has a single count. CDR3 loop: CASNRGKETQYF. In DNA form, the CDR3 reads TGTGCCAGCAACAGGGGAAAAGAGACCCAGTACTTC. This rearrangement joins TRBV28 to TRBJ2-5, with 7 positions matching TRBD1. CDR1 MDHEN and CDR2 SYDVKM come from the germline V gene. The CDR3 covers 12 residues. With 7 bases clipped from V and 3 bases from J, the junction kept 2 bases outside the gene matches.

The genes are TRBV2 and TRBJ2-1; 9 bases match TRBD2. The CDR3 runs to 13 residues. The V gene end was trimmed by 10 bases and the J gene end by 10 bases; junction bases not matched to a gene: 11. The germline V gene encodes CDR1 SNHLY and CDR2 FYNNEI. The DNA of the CDR3 is TGTGCCATCACCCGGGGAGCGGGAGGCGAGCAGTTCTTC. This sequence encodes CAITRGAGGEQFF.

The rearrangement joins TRBV7-8 to TRBJ1-2; no clear D gene. V was shortened by 2 bases and J by 3 bases, with 13 bases between the two germline ends. The CDR3 has 15 amino acids. Germline-derived CDR1 and CDR2 are SGHVS and FQNEAQ. The CDR3 loop is CASSLKRGFDYGYTF. The CDR3 DNA follows: TGTGCCAGCAGCTTAAAGCGGGGATTTGACTATGGCTACACCTTC. Variable domain in full (rest from reference TRBV7-8 and TRBJ1-2): GAGVSQSPRYKVAKRGQDVALRCDPISGHVSLFWYQQALGQGPEFLTYFQNEAQLDKSGLPSDRFFAERPEGSVSTLKIQRTQQEDSAVYLCASSLKRGFDYGYTFGSGTRLTVV.

The chain combines TRBV4-2 with TRBJ2-6; TRBD2 might be the D (6 bases). The V end lost 4 bases, the J end lost 1 base, and 14 bases lay between the germline ends. This CDR3 spans 17 amino acids. Germline V gene sequence: CDR1 LGHNA, CDR2 YNFKEQ. CDR3: CASSLGGMGSGANVLTF. The DNA of the CDR3 is TGTGCCAGCAGCCTCGGGGGAATGGGTTCTGGGGCCAACGTCCTGACTTTC.

The rearrangement uses TRBV18 and TRBJ2-1; the D gene is possibly TRBD1 (5 bases). The CDR3 runs 17 residues. Trimming removed 2 bases at V and 3 bases at J, with 17 bases between. CDR1 is KGHSH and CDR2 is LQKENI in the germline V gene. CDR3 region: CASSPWVPSGRYNEQFF. CDR3 coding DNA: TGTGCCAGCTCACCATGGGTCCCTTCAGGGCGCTACAATGAGCAGTTCTTC.

This clone has just a few counts. The rearrangement links TRBV15 to TRBJ2-2; no definite D call. The V end was cut by 0 bases, the J end by 1 base, with 6 bases between. The germline CDR1 and CDR2 sequences are LNHNV and YYDKDF (reference sequence). The CDR3 loop spans 15 amino acids. In nucleotides, the CDR3 is TGTGCCACCAGCAGAGATAGACTGAACACCGGGGAGCTGTTTTTT. Translating it yields CATSRDRLNTGELFF.

The V call is TRBV18, the J call TRBJ1-5; D gene unclear. V was cut by 5 bases and J by 7 bases, with 9 bases left in between. Germline loops: CDR1 KGHSH, CDR2 LQKENI. The CDR3 spans 12 residues. The CDR3 nucleotides are TGTGCCAGCTCAGCTCTAGGGCAGCCCCAGCATTTT. Its protein product is CASSALGQPQHF.

By sample fraction, this clone is medium-sized. The chain is built from TRBV2 and TRBJ2-1, with D perhaps given as TRBD1 or TRBD2 (6 bases each). Trimming pared 6 bases from V and 8 bases from J, leaving 14 bases between. This CDR3 is built from 13 residues. From germline, CDR1 is SNHLY and CDR2 FYNNEI. CDR3 in amino acids: CASRGGFSHEQFF. For the CDR3, the DNA is TGTGCCAGCAGAGGGGGGTTCTCACATGAGCAGTTCTTC.

The chain uses TRBV27 and TRBJ2-5; weak D call: TRBD2 (5 bases). The germline CDR1 and CDR2 sequences are MNHEY and SMNVEV (reference sequence). V was cut by 8 bases and J by 2 bases, with 18 bases left in between. The CDR3 consists of 15 residues. The CDR3 region is CASSNLRGFQETQYF. The CDR3 DNA reads TGTGCCAGCTCCAATCTTCGGGGTTTTCAAGAGACCCAGTACTTC.

In the case of this clone: A far more abundant clone sits one base away, making this likely a read error. The chain employs TRBV28 and TRBJ2-6; D is ambiguous. V shed 7 bases and J shed 0 bases, with 7 bases lying between them. Looked up from germline, CDR1 is MDHEN and CDR2 is SYDVKM. This CDR3 region has 14 residues. DNA of the CDR3: TGTGCCAGCACCAGGATCTCTGGGGCCAACGTCCTGACTTTC. It translates to CASTRISGANVLTF.

This clone has a handful of counts. This sequence joins TRBV2 and TRBJ2-7; 7 bases agree with TRBD1. Trimming removed 2 bases from V and 2 bases from J; junction bases left unmatched: 3. CDR3 length equals 14 residues. Germline V gene sequence: CDR1 SNHLY, CDR2 FYNNEI. The CDR3 sequence is CASSERTGAYEQYF. For the CDR3, the DNA is TGTGCCAGCAGTGAAAGGACAGGAGCCTACGAGCAGTACTTC.

The chain has TRBV9 and TRBJ2-1; 9 nucleotides align to TRBD2. Germline assignment: CDR1 SGDLS and CDR2 YYNGEE. With V trimmed by 0 bases and J by 1 base, 8 bases remained unmatched. The CDR3 loop spans 18 amino acids. CDR3: CASSVGNAGGRSYNEQFF. The CDR3, as DNA: TGTGCCAGCAGCGTAGGTAATGCGGGAGGGCGTTCCTACAATGAGCAGTTCTTC.

The rearrangement joins TRBV7-9 to TRBJ2-2; D is tentatively TRBD1 or TRBD2 (5 bases each). This CDR3 has 15 residues. CDR1 is SEHNR, CDR2 FQNEAQ, per germline (reference sequence). Trimming took 6 bases from V and 6 from J, leaving 17 bases between them. CDR3 residues: CASRDRDGDSGELFF. CDR3 nucleotide sequence: TGTGCCAGCAGAGATAGGGACGGGGATTCCGGGGAGCTGTTTTTT.

The J gene is TRBJ2-2, the V gene TRBV28; 9 positions agree with TRBD1. With V trimmed by 3 bases and J by 3 bases, 2 bases remained unmatched. The germline gives CDR1 MDHEN, CDR2 SYDVKM. The CDR3 length is 15 residues. CDR3 in DNA: TGTGCCAGCAGTTTGAGGACAGGGGACACCGGGGAGCTGTTTTTT. This sequence encodes CASSLRTGDTGELFF.

The chain is built from TRBV15 and TRBJ2-2; a possible D gene is TRBD2 (5 bases). The CDR3 consists of 18 residues. Germline V gives CDR1 LNHNV, CDR2 YYDKDF (reference sequence). V was pared by 2 bases and J by 2 bases, with 18 bases between. The CDR3 loop is CATSRSIPGIQNTGELFF. The CDR3 DNA sequence: TGTGCCACCAGCAGAAGTATACCGGGGATACAAAACACCGGGGAGCTGTTTTTT.

This clone was found a few times. V and J are TRBV28 and TRBJ2-1, with D perhaps TRBD2 (6 bases). Deletions cut 6 bases from V and 5 bases from J, with 11 bases between. CDR1 and CDR2 from the germline V gene are MDHEN and SYDVKM. The CDR3 has 13 residues. The CDR3 spells CASREEGHNEQFF. In DNA, the CDR3 is TGTGCCAGCAGGGAGGAGGGCCACAATGAGCAGTTCTTC.

The V gene is TRBV27, the J gene TRBJ1-2; the D is unclear. V gave up 6 bases and J gave up 2 bases, with 16 bases separating them. This CDR3 has 15 amino acids. CDR1 and CDR2 from the germline V gene are MNHEY and SMNVEV (reference sequence). CDR3 amino acids: CASRPTTGINYGYTF. CDR3 DNA: TGTGCCAGCAGACCTACCACGGGCATAAACTATGGCTACACCTTC.

The chain links TRBV6-5 to TRBJ2-5; D remains unclear. Germline V lookup: CDR1 MNHEY, CDR2 SVGAGI. CDR3 length: 13 residues. Trimming removed 7 bases from V and 5 bases from J, with 14 bases in between. CDR3 bases: TGTGCCAGCACTGCCGGTGGGTTGGAGACCCAGTACTTC. Encoded protein: CASTAGGLETQYF.

The rearrangement uses TRBV5-1 and TRBJ2-3, with D tentatively TRBD2 (6 bases). Trimming left V 6 bases short and J 0 bases short, with 11 bases between. The CDR3 sequence is 14 residues long. Germline-derived CDR1 and CDR2 are SGHRS and YFSETQ. The CDR3: CASKASESTDTQYF. The CDR3 DNA follows: TGCGCCAGCAAGGCTAGCGAAAGCACAGATACGCAGTATTTT.

This clone was seen a few times. The J gene is TRBJ2-7, the V gene TRBV6-1, with 16 bases that match TRBD2. Trimming cost V 5 bases and J 6 bases; bases outside gene matches: 4. This CDR3 contains 15 residues. Per the germline V gene, CDR1 is MNHNS and CDR2 is SASEGT. CDR3 protein: CASSPGLAGGGEQYF. CDR3 DNA sequence: TGTGCCAGCAGTCCGGGACTAGCGGGAGGGGGCGAGCAGTACTTC.